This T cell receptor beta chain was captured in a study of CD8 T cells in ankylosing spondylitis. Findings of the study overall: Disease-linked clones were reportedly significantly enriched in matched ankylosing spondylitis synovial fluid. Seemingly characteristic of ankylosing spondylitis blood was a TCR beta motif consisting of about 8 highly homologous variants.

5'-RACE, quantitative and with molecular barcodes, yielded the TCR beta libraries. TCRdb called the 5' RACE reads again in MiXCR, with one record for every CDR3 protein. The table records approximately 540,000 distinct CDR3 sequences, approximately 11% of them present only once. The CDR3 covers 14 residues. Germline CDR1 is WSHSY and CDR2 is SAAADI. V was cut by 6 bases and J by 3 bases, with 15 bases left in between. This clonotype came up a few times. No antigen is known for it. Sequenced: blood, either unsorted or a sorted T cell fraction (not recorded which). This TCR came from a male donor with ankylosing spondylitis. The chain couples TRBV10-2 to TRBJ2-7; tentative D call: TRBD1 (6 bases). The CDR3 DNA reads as TGCGCCAGCAGCGCTGGACAGAAATTCTACGAGCAGTACTTC. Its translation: CASSAGQKFYEQYF.